The 13 T cell receptor beta chains below were found in one sample sequenced in a study of monozygotic twins with inflammatory bowel disease. TCRdb reprocessed the 5' RACE reads and reports one entry per CDR3 protein, with no DNA. With around 450,000 distinct CDR3 sequences in the sample, the ten largest clones hold about 2.2%. Sequenced: blood. These receptors all stem from a human donor with ulcerative colitis or Crohn's disease, or a healthy co-twin of an affected twin (not recorded which).

The V call is TRBV12-3 or TRBV12-4, the J call TRBJ2-1; the TCRdb call, TRBD2, lacks DNA for checking. CDR3 size: 16 residues. The CDR3 protein is CASSPRVAGGGDEQFF.

The chain uses TRBV7-2 and TRBJ1-2; without DNA, the TCRdb call of TRBD1 cannot be checked. The length of the CDR3 is 13 residues. Per the germline V gene, CDR1 is SGHTA and CDR2 is FQGNSA. The CDR3 here is CASSLTPERGYTF.

The gene calls are TRBV6-2 or TRBV6-3 and TRBJ2-5; TCRdb returns TRBD2, unconfirmable since there is no DNA. The CDR3 consists of 16 residues. The germline CDR1 and CDR2 sequences are MNHEY and SVGEGT. The CDR3 sequence: CASSRRLAGVEGTQYF.

J is TRBJ2-7 and V is TRBV28. CDR1 and CDR2 from the germline V gene are MDHEN and SYDVKM. The CDR3 is 13 amino acids. CDR3 sequence reads: CASSQPSSYEQYF.

The chain has TRBV7-2 and TRBJ1-5; TCRdb calls TRBD1, which cannot be checked without DNA. The CDR3 is made up of 15 amino acids. Germline values: CDR1 SGHTA, CDR2 FQGNSA. The CDR3 sequence is CASSSQGVSNQPQHF.

The chain joins TRBV7-3 to TRBJ2-1; without DNA, the TCRdb call of TRBD2 cannot be checked. Germline loops: CDR1 SGHTA, CDR2 FQGTGA. This CDR3 region has 16 residues. CDR3 sequence: CASSNQAGGFYNEQFF.

This chain links TRBV21-1 with TRBJ2-4. TRBV21-1 is reported as a pseudogene. The CDR3 loop spans 11 amino acids. The CDR3 sequence: CAGLAKNIQYF.

The J gene is TRBJ1-2, the V gene TRBV7-2; with no DNA, the TCRdb D assignment of TRBD1 cannot be verified. The CDR3 is made up of 14 amino acids. Germline V CDR1 and CDR2: SGHTA, FQGNSA. The CDR3 protein is CASSRDRGGDGYTF.

This chain connects TRBV29-1 to TRBJ2-2; no DNA is available, so the TRBD2 call from TCRdb remains unchecked. Germline assignment: CDR1 SQVTM and CDR2 ANQGSEA. The CDR3 is made up of 16 amino acids. The CDR3 is CSVGGLAGGVTGELFF.

This chain connects TRBV5-1 to TRBJ2-3. Per germline, CDR1 SGHRS and CDR2 YFSETQ. The CDR3 contains 14 residues. The CDR3 here is CASSSSDPTDTQYF.

V is TRBV5-1 and J is TRBJ2-2; the TCRdb call, TRBD2, lacks DNA for checking. Looked up from germline, CDR1 is SGHRS and CDR2 is YFSETQ. CDR3 length: 16 amino acids. CDR3 in amino acids: CASSLGAGTNTGELFF.

This chain links TRBV5-1 with TRBJ2-3; TCRdb reports TRBD1, a call that lacks DNA to check it against. Germline CDR1 SGHRS, CDR2 YFSETQ. There are 14 residues in the CDR3. The CDR3 sequence: CASNNTGNTDTQYF.

The chain recombines TRBV12-3 or TRBV12-4 with TRBJ1-2; the TCRdb D gene call, TRBD1, has no DNA to confirm it. The CDR3 contains 15 residues. CDR3 loop: CASSTAGTGPYGYTF.